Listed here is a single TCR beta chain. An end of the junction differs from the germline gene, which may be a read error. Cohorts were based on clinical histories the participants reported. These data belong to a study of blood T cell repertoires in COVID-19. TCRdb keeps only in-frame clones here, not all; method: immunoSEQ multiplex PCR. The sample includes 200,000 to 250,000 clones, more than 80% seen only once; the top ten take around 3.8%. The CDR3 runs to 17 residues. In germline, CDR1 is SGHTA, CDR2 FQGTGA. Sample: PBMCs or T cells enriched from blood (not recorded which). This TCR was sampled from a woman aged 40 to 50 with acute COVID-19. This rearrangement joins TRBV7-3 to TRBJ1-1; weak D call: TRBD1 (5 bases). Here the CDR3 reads CASRGGIIAGPNAEAFF. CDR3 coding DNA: TGTGCCAGCCGCGGGGGGATAATAGCGGGGCCGAACGCTGAAGCTTTCTTT. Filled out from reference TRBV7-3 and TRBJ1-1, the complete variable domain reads GAGVSQTPSNKVTEKGKYVELRCDPISGHTALYWYRQSLGQGPEFLIYFQGTGAADDSGLPNDRFFAVRPEGSVSTLKIQRTERGDSAVYLCASRGGIIAGPNAEAFFGQGTRLTVV.